Below are 8 T cell receptor beta chains sequenced from a single sample in a study of blood T cells in healthy people across ages. The use of a sample-barcoded 5' primer and a J-beta primer mix characterized a second PCR of roughly 6 to 11 cycles. TCRdb re-called the 5' RACE reads with MiXCR, one entry per CDR3 protein. This table has 1.5 million to 2 million distinct CDR3 sequences, about 35% appearing once. Sequences were obtained from blood. The receptors derive from a woman in her thirties in good health.

The chain links TRBV27 to TRBJ2-1; 8 bases are shared with TRBD2. J was trimmed by 8 bases and V by 5 bases; bases with no gene match: 14. The CDR3 covers 16 residues. The V gene's germline CDR1 is MNHEY and CDR2 SMNVEV (reference sequence). CDR3 region: CASSRGSGVPPHEQFF. The CDR3 bases are TGTGCCAGCAGTAGGGGTAGCGGGGTCCCCCCCCATGAGCAGTTCTTC.

Only a few counts were recorded for this clonotype. The V gene is TRBV7-9, the J gene TRBJ2-2; D is unclear. The CDR3 spans 16 residues. V lost 1 base and J lost 6, with 15 bases in between. Germline V gene sequence: CDR1 SEHNR, CDR2 FQNEAQ (reference sequence). The CDR3 coding sequence is TGTGCCAGCAGCTTAGGAGGCAGGACCTGGGCCGGGGAGCTGTTTTTT. The encoded protein is CASSLGGRTWAGELFF.

This clonotype has at least ten counts. The chain recombines TRBV12-3 or TRBV12-4 with TRBJ1-5, with unresolved D. This CDR3 spans 15 amino acids. The V and J ends lost 6 bases and 2 bases respectively, with 14 bases between them. CDR3 bases: TGTGCCAGCAGCCAAGGCAACACCGGCAATCAGCCCCAGCATTTT. This codes for CASSQGNTGNQPQHF.

This clonotype was counted between two and nine times. The rearrangement joins TRBV28 to TRBJ1-2; 10 positions agree with TRBD1. After removal of 7 bases from V and 6 bases from J, the junction contained 8 bases not matched to a gene. In germline, CDR1 is MDHEN, CDR2 SYDVKM. There are 14 residues in the CDR3. Written as DNA, the CDR3 is TGTGCCAGCACCCGGGACAGGGGCCCTAATGGCTACACCTTC. Its translation is CASTRDRGPNGYTF.

V gene TRBV9 combines with J gene TRBJ2-3; weak D call: TRBD2 (6 bases). Deletions cut 0 bases from V and 9 bases from J, with 20 bases between. The CDR3 runs 16 residues. The germline V gene encodes CDR1 SGDLS and CDR2 YYNGEE. The CDR3, as DNA: TGTGCCAGCAGCGTAGCGGACGGGAGCCGCGCCGAGACGCAGTATTTT. Translating it yields CASSVADGSRAETQYF.

The rearrangement links TRBV27 to TRBJ1-2, with D possibly TRBD1 on 6 matching bases. The CDR3 has 14 amino acids. Per the germline V gene, CDR1 is MNHEY and CDR2 is SMNVEV (reference sequence). Trimming stripped 0 bases from V and 6 bases from J, with 11 bases between. In DNA, the CDR3 is TGTGCCAGCAGTTTATCGTCGGGGGCGGATGGCTACACCTTC. Translated, it gives CASSLSSGADGYTF.

Notes on this clonotype: Germline is not matched at one junction end, which may reflect a read error. The V and J genes are TRBV29-1 and TRBJ1-4, with D possibly matching TRBD1 (6 bases). Germline CDR1 is SQVTM and CDR2 is ANQGSEA. This CDR3 has 12 residues. Here the CDR3 reads CSAQGHGEKRFF. The CDR3 DNA follows: TGCAGCGCCCAGGGGCATGGCGAAAAACGGTTTTTT.

For this clonotype: An end of the junction differs from the germline gene, which may be a read error. The V call is TRBV11-2, the J call TRBJ2-3; D possibly corresponds to TRBD2 (5 bases). Germline CDR1 SGHAT, CDR2 FQNNGV. This CDR3 has 14 residues. CDR3 sequence (DNA): TGTGCCTGCAGCTTTACTGGAGGTGCAGATACGCAGTATTTT. Protein sequence: CACSFTGGADTQYF.